The clone carrying this TCR beta chain was seen many times. This specimen comes from a study of molecular identifiers for immune sequencing clone quantification. It was from around 20,000 to 1,000,000 sorted cells, with 10%, 30% or 50% RNA, that naive CD8 libraries came. Deletions cut 4 bases from V and 4 bases from J, with 5 bases between. Per germline, CDR1 SQVTM and CDR2 ANQGSEA. The CDR3 loop spans 11 amino acids. TCRdb fed the PCR reads into MiXCR, producing one record per CDR3 protein. The sample shows approximately 630,000 distinct CDR3 sequences, roughly 25% of them seen only once. This sequence originates from a human donor in good health. Some libraries in this study had Jurkat cell RNA spiked in. J is TRBJ2-1 and V is TRBV29-1; D gene uncertain. Sequences were obtained from naive CD8+ T cells from blood, with Jurkat cell RNA spiked in. Subset in this sample: FACS-sorted CD8+CD4-CCR7+CD45RA+ naive T cells. The CDR3 spells CSVVLYNEQFF. As DNA, the CDR3 is TGCAGCGTTGTACTGTACAATGAGCAGTTCTTC.